Sequencing of this T cell receptor beta chain was carried out in a study of patients and donors after allogeneic stem cell transplantation. Germline CDR1 ENHRY, CDR2 SYGVKD. Trimming shortened V by 0 bases and J by 1 base, and 6 bases separated the two germline ends. The CDR3 totals 14 residues. TCRdb used MiXCR to reprocess the RT-PCR reads, holding one entry per CDR3 protein. This table has about 87,000 distinct CDR3 sequences, just under 5% appearing once. This TCR came from a human donor who was either an allogeneic HSCT recipient or a stem cell or donor lymphocyte infusion donor (not recorded which). It is not recorded whose cells these are; they may come from a transplant donor. The sequencing input was blood, either unsorted or a sorted T cell fraction (not recorded which). The chain employs TRBV10-3 and TRBJ2-5; no firm D call. The CDR3 DNA reads TGTGCCATCAGTGAGTCGTACAGCCAAGAGACCCAGTACTTC. Translating it yields CAISESYSQETQYF.